This entry features one T cell receptor (beta chain) sequence. The antigen it recognizes is unknown. It has no much larger one-base neighbor in the sample; base qualities were not kept. This sample is drawn from a study of graft-versus-host responses after intestinal transplantation (dated by TCRdb to about 2021). About the investigation overall: The transplants that recipients received were multivisceral, liver-intestinal, or isolated intestinal. Rather than being sequenced by the commercial service, samples from three later patients were sequenced in-house on an Illumina MiSeq and processed with MiXCR. Of the roughly 25 intestinal transplant recipients enrolled in the cohort, one of whom was a retransplant, a few patients without pretransplant specimens were excluded. Graft-versus-host and host-versus-graft alloreactive T cell clones were tracked in the graft, circulation and bone marrow after intestinal transplantation using bulk TCR-beta CDR3 sequencing. To identify alloreactive clones, pre-transplant mixed lymphocyte reaction products were sequenced and then compared with unstimulated pre-transplant donor and recipient T cells. Donor T cell macrochimerism was defined as a peak of at least 4% donor T cells among recipient peripheral blood mononuclear cells. Every recipient was given anti-thymocyte globulin induction, then maintenance tacrolimus and steroids for around three years.

The V end gives up 0 bases and the J end 9 bases, leaving 6 bases in the junction not matched to a gene. CDR1 is given as GTSNPN and CDR2 as SVGIG, both from the germline V gene (reference sequence). Measured from the cysteine to the phenylalanine, the CDR3 is 15 residues long. Of all the DNA, just the CDR3 is kept, 45 bases in frame from base 1. Per the publication, the time point label means: cells obtained before transplantation from donor or recipient. CD3+CD4+ and CD3+CD8+ populations were FACS-sorted from unstimulated pre-transplant donor and recipient cells taken from spleen or lymph nodes. Findings and caveats that apply to the study as a whole: High GvH to HvG T cell clonal ratios were observed in the allografts of patients with donor T cell macrochimerism. GvH clones were detected in recipient bone marrow, and some appeared earlier in ileal mucosa or blood, consistent with an intestinal mucosal origin. Early after transplant, declines in HvG clones were associated with peak levels of circulating GvH clones. The relatively low number and heterogeneity of intestinal transplant patients limited the conclusions.

Libraries were made using the immunoSEQ multiplex PCR assay. For most patients, genomic DNA was isolated with the Qiagen DNeasy Blood and Tissue Kit and sent frozen to Adaptive Biotechnologies for TCR sequencing. Adaptive Biotechnologies carried out high-throughput TCR-beta CDR3 sequencing of genomic DNA for most patients. Processing in the source paper ran as follows. Adaptive's ImmunoSEQ software was the source of the TCR sequencing data for 18 patients, while a few other patients were processed with MiXCR and VDJtools. To correct CD4 versus CD8 sorting errors, sequences present in both subsets at a frequency ratio below 5:1 were removed. CDR3 nucleotide sequences shared between donor and recipient were removed because the origin of such sequences could not be assigned. Alloreactive clones required at least 2-fold expansion over unstimulated cells and minimum CFSE-low frequency of 0.002% (template counts) or 0.001% (read counts). Clones detected in sequenced pre-transplant spleen, lymph node, or MLR CFSE-low populations of the donor or recipient were defined as mappable. Cumulative frequency of alloreactive clones was calculated as a percentage of all sequences weighted by copy number. TCRdb mirrors the immuneACCESS table, restricted to in-frame sequences. Some clones are absent from its copies; in checked studies, under half trace to an unresolved V gene, and the reason for the others is unknown. That table is the source of V, J and clone size, and D and trimming were worked out from the DNA. Counted in this sample were 75,000 to 100,000 clones; approximately 90% of them appeared once. Together, the top ten hold roughly 0.17% of the sample.

The chain employs TRBV30 and TRBJ2-1, and TRBD2 matches 12 of the central bases. The receptor comes from a human donor who received an intestinal transplant. The starting material was unstimulated CD4+ T cells sorted from spleen or lymph node cells, obtained before intestinal transplant. This receptor carries the CDR3 CAWSVRLAGDGEQFF. The nucleotide sequence reads as follows: TGTGCCTGGAGTGTAAGACTAGCGGGAGATGGTGAGCAGTTCTTC.